What follows are 12 T cell receptor beta chains derived from one specimen sequenced in a study of beta chain features in type 1 diabetes. Expressed TCRB transcripts were sequenced after all isolated RNA was converted to cDNA. Using immunoSEQ multiplex PCR, the repertoire was profiled, and TCRdb retains in-frame clones only, with some absent. The data show around 58,000 clones, about 55% seen once. Material: Tregs from blood. These receptors came from a woman between 18 and 30 years old in good health.

This clone occurred once. V and J are TRBV7-9 and TRBJ1-1; 8 nucleotides match TRBD1. Germline CDR1 is SEHNR and CDR2 is FQNEAQ (reference sequence). The CDR3 sequence is 15 residues long. Unmatched junction bases numbered 2, after V lost 2 bases and J lost 0 bases. CDR3 coding DNA: TGTGCCAGCAGCTTACGACAGGGGTTGAACACTGAAGCTTTCTTT. It translates to CASSLRQGLNTEAFF.

This clone was observed a few times. This chain uses TRBV10-2 with TRBJ2-7; 8 bases map to TRBD1. Trimming removed 8 bases from V and 7 bases from J; junction bases left unmatched: 10. Germline values: CDR1 WSHSY, CDR2 SAAADI. There are 13 residues in the CDR3. CDR3 amino acids: CASVGTGRGEQYF. The CDR3 DNA follows: TGCGCCAGCGTTGGGACAGGAAGAGGAGAGCAGTACTTC.

This clone appeared a few times. This chain links TRBV2 with TRBJ2-7; 9 nucleotides agree with TRBD2. This CDR3 contains 14 residues. Losses at the gene ends were 3 bases for V and 6 bases for J; bases not matched to a gene: 6. Germline V gene sequence: CDR1 SNHLY, CDR2 FYNNEI. CDR3 nucleotides: TGTGCCAGCAGTGATCTACTAGCGGGCCGCGAGCAGTACTTC. This codes for CASSDLLAGREQYF.

This clone was found a few times. The chain carries TRBV5-4 and TRBJ2-3, with no clear D. Germline CDR1 reads SGHNT; CDR2 reads YYREEE (reference sequence). The V end lost 1 base, the J end lost 6 bases, and 15 bases lay between the germline ends. This CDR3 has 15 residues. The CDR3 DNA follows: TGTGCCAGCAGCTTGTCTCCCGCGATTTCGGATACGCAGTATTTT. It encodes CASSLSPAISDTQYF.

This clone came up once. V gene TRBV5-1 combines with J gene TRBJ2-7, with D possibly matching TRBD2 (5 bases). The V end was cut by 4 bases, the J end by 9 bases, with 23 bases between. This CDR3 is 15 amino acids long. CDR1 and CDR2 from the germline V gene are SGHRS and YFSETQ. The CDR3 DNA follows: TGCGCCAGCAGCCTATCTCCCGGGAAGGGTACCGTGCAGTACTTC. The encoded protein is CASSLSPGKGTVQYF.

There are a few counts of this clone. The chain couples TRBV29-1 to TRBJ2-5, with D unresolved. Germline CDR1 reads SQVTM; CDR2 reads ANQGSEA. Trimming took 5 bases from V and 5 from J, leaving 12 bases between them. CDR3 length: 12 residues. The CDR3, as DNA: TGCAGCGTTCCTAGGTCAGCGGAGACCCAGTACTTC. It yields the protein CSVPRSAETQYF.

This clone was observed a handful of times. The chain is built from TRBV11-2 and TRBJ2-1; weak D call: TRBD2 (6 bases). Germline lookup yields CDR1 SGHAT and CDR2 FQNNGV. This CDR3 is 14 amino acids long. Trimming shortened V by 3 bases and J by 8 bases, and 14 bases separated the two germline ends. The CDR3 bases are TGTGCCAGCAGCTTGGGACCCGGCGGGGATGAGCAGTTCTTC. Translated, it gives CASSLGPGGDEQFF.

The table lists this clone with a few counts. The chain joins TRBV29-1 to TRBJ1-1; possible D gene TRBD1, 6 bases. Germline CDR1 SQVTM, CDR2 ANQGSEA. CDR3 length: 17 residues. Deletions cut 0 bases from V and 4 bases from J, with 21 bases between. The CDR3 region has the DNA TGCAGCGTTGAAGATATGGCAGGGGTTGGTTTGGGCACTGAAGCTTTCTTT. It specifies CSVEDMAGVGLGTEAFF.

The gene calls are TRBV30 and TRBJ2-6; 10 bases agree with TRBD1. CDR1 and CDR2 from the germline V gene are GTSNPN and SVGIG (reference sequence). The CDR3 extends over 20 amino acids. The V segment lost 2 bases and the J segment 0 bases; nucleotides outside the gene matches: 13. The CDR3 loop is CAWSFPGQGTLFSGANVLTF. In DNA, the CDR3 is TGTGCCTGGAGTTTCCCGGGACAGGGGACATTATTCTCTGGGGCCAACGTCCTGACTTTC.

V usage is TRBV4-3 and J usage is TRBJ2-1, with TRBD2 as a possible D gene (6 bases). The CDR3 has 13 amino acids. Trimming removed 1 base at V and 11 bases at J, with 12 bases between. CDR1 and CDR2 (germline): LGHNA, YSLEER. This CDR3 reads CASSQVTSSKQFF. The DNA of the CDR3 is TGCGCCAGCAGCCAAGTGACTAGTAGTAAGCAGTTCTTC.

This chain links TRBV9 with TRBJ1-2, with D perhaps matching TRBD1 (5 bases). This CDR3 has 14 residues. Germline loops: CDR1 SGDLS, CDR2 YYNGEE. V was cut by 4 bases and J by 0 bases, with 10 bases left in between. For the CDR3, the DNA is TGTGCCAGCAGCCCCCAGGGTCCTAACTATGGCTACACCTTC. Its translation: CASSPQGPNYGYTF.

The rearrangement links TRBV27 to TRBJ1-2, with 9 bases lining up with TRBD1. Trimming took 3 bases from V and 1 from J; bases not matched to a gene: 3. CDR3 length equals 15 residues. CDR1 and CDR2 (germline): MNHEY, SMNVEV (reference sequence). Here the CDR3 reads CASSFGQGINYGYTF. As DNA, the CDR3 is TGTGCCAGCAGTTTCGGACAGGGGATTAACTATGGCTACACCTTC.